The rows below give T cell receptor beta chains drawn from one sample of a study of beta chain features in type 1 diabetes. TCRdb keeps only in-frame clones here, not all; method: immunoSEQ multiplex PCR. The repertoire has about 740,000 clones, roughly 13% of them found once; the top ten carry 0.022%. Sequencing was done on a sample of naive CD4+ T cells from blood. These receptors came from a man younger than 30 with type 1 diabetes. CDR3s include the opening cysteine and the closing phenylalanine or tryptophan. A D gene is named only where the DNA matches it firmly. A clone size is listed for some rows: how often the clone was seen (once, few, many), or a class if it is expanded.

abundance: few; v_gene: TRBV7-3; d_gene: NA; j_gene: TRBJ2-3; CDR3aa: CASSLETGTDTQYF; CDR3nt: TGTGCCAGCAGCTTGGAGACAGGCACAGATACGCAGTATTTT
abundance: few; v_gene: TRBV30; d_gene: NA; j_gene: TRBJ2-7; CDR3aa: CAWRRDPRGSEQYF; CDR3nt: TGTGCCTGGCGGCGGGATCCCCGGGGCTCCGAGCAGTACTTC
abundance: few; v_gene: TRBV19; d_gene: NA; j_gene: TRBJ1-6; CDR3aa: CASQPGQGTDNSPLHF; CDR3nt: TGTGCCAGCCAACCCGGGCAGGGGACGGATAATTCACCCCTCCACTTT
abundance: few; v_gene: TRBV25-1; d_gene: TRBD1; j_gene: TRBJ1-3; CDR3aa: CATIQGHTIYF; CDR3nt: TGTGCCACCATACAGGGGCACACCATATATTTT
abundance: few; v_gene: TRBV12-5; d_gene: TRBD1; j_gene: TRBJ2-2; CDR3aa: CASLHGTVNTGELFF; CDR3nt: TGTGCTAGCTTACACGGGACAGTGAACACCGGGGAGCTGTTTTTT
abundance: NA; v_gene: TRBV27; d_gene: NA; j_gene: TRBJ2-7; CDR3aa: CASRHTVNPYEQYF; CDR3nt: TGTGCCAGCAGACATACAGTGAACCCCTACGAGCAGTACTTC
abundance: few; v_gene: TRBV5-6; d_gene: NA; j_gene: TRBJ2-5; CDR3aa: CASSTGLQETQYF; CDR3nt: TGTGCCAGCTCTACCGGGCTCCAAGAGACCCAGTACTTC
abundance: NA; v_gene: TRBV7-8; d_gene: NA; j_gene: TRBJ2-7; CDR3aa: CASSLGSTYEQYF; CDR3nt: TGTGCCAGCAGCTTAGGGTCAACCTACGAGCAGTACTTC
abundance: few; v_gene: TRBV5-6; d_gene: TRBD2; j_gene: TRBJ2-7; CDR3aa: CASSFRTSGANEQYF; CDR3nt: TGTGCCAGCAGCTTTCGGACTAGCGGGGCAAATGAGCAGTACTTC
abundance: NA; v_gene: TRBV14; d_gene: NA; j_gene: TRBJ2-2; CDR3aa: CASSQVWGVGELFF; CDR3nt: TGTGCCAGCAGCCAAGTCTGGGGCGTCGGGGAGCTGTTTTTT
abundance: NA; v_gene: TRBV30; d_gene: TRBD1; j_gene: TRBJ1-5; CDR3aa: CAWRQGHGWGQPQHF; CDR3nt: TGTGCCTGGCGACAGGGTCATGGGTGGGGTCAGCCCCAGCATTTT
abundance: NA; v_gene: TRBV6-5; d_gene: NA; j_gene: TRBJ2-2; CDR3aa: CASSYGSGGNPGELFF; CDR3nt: TGTGCCAGCAGTTACGGCTCGGGTGGGAATCCCGGGGAGCTGTTTTTT
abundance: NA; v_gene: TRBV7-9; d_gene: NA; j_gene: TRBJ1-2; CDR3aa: CASSPGTSGGDNYGYTF; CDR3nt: TGTGCCAGCAGCCCTGGGACTTCGGGAGGCGATAACTATGGCTACACCTTC
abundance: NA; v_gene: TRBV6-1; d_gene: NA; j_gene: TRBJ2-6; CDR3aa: CASSLRQSGANVLTF; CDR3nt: TGTGCCAGCAGTCTTCGACAGTCTGGGGCCAACGTCCTGACTTTC
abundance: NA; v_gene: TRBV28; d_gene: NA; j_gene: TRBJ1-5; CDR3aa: CASSTNQPQHF; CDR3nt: TGTGCCAGCAGCACCAATCAGCCCCAGCATTTT
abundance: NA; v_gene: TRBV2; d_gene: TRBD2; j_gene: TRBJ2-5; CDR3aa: CASSRLAGEETQYF; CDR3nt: TGTGCCAGCTCCAGACTAGCGGGGGAAGAGACCCAGTACTTC
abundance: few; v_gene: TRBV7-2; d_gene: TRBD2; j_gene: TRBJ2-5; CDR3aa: CASSLDLAGGRETQYF; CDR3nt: TGTGCCAGCAGCTTAGACCTAGCGGGGGGGAGAGAGACCCAGTACTTC
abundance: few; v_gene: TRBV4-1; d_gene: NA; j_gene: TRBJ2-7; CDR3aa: CASSQDLGVGYEQYF; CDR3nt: TGCGCCAGCAGCCAAGATCTGGGGGTGGGCTACGAGCAGTACTTC
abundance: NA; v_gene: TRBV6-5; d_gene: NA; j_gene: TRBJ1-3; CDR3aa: CASRSPGNTIYF; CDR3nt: TGTGCCAGCAGATCTCCTGGAAACACCATATATTTT
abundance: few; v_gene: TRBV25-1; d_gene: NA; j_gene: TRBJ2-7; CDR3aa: CASSEYGQLYEQYF; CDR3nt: TGTGCCAGCAGTGAATACGGCCAGCTCTACGAGCAGTACTTC
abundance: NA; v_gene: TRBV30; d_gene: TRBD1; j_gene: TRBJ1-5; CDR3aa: CAWSGTGDKPQHF; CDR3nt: TGTGCCTGGAGCGGGACAGGGGATAAGCCCCAGCATTTT
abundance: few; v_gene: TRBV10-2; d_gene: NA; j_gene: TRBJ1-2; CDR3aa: CASRLTDGTYGYTF; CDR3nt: TGCGCCAGCAGACTGACGGACGGGACCTATGGCTACACCTTC
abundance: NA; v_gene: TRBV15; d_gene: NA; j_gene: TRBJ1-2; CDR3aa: CATSRDHLGQTRGYTF; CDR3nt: TGTGCCACCAGCAGAGATCACCTAGGTCAGACAAGGGGCTACACCTTC
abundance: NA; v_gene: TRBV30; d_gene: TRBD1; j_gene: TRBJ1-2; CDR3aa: CAWTGDRAYGYTF; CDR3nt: TGTGCCTGGACGGGGGACAGAGCCTATGGCTACACCTTC
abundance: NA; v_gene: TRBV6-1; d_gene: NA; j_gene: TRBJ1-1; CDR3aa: CASLPGTQSNTEAFF; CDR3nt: TGTGCCAGCTTACCCGGGACACAATCTAACACTGAAGCTTTCTTT
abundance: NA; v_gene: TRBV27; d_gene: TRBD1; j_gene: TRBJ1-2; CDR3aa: CASSLGQGAYGYTF; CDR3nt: TGTGCCAGCAGTTTAGGACAGGGGGCCTATGGCTACACCTTC
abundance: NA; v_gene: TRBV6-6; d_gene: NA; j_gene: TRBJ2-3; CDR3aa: CASSFSGGDTQYF; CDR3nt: TGTGCCAGCTCTTTCTCGGGGGGCGATACGCAGTATTTT
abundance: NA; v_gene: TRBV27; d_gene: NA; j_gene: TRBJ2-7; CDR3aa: CASSLEPVYEQYF; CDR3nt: TGTGCCAGCAGTTTAGAGCCTGTCTACGAGCAGTACTTC
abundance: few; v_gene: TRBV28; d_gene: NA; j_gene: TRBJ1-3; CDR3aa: CASTFSSGNTIYF; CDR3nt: TGTGCCAGCACATTTAGCTCTGGAAACACCATATATTTT
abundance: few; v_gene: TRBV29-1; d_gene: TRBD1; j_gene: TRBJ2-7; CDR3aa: CSVAGTELYEQYF; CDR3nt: TGCAGCGTCGCCGGGACAGAGCTCTACGAGCAGTACTTC
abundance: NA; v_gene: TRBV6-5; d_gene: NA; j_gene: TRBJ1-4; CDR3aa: CASSYSRGFTNEKLFF; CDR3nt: TGTGCCAGCAGTTACTCGAGAGGGTTCACTAATGAAAAACTGTTTTTT
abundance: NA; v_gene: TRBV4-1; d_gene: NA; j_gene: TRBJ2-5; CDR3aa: CASSQGQDRETQYF; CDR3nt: TGCGCCAGCAGCCAAGGACAGGATCGGGAGACCCAGTACTTC
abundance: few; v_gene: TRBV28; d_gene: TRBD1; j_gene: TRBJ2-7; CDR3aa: CASIPTGVYEQYF; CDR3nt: TGTGCCAGCATTCCGACAGGGGTTTACGAGCAGTACTTC
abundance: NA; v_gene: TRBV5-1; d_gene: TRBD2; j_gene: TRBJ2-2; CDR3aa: CASSRPGGNTGELFF; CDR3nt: TGCGCCAGCAGCCGCCCGGGAGGGAACACCGGGGAGCTGTTTTTT
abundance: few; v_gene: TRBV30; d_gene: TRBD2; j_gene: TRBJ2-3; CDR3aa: CASRTSGGADTQYF; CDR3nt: TGTGCCTCCCGGACTAGCGGGGGGGCAGATACGCAGTATTTT
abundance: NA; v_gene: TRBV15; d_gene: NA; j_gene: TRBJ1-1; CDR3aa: CATSSRASTEAFF; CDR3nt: TGTGCCACCAGCAGCAGGGCGTCGACTGAAGCTTTCTTT
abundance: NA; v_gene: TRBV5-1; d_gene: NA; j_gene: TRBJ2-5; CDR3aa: CASAPIYQETQYF; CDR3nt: TGCGCCAGCGCCCCAATTTACCAAGAGACCCAGTACTTC
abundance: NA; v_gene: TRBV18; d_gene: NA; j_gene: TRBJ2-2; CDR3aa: CASSPEEGATGELFF; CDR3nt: TGTGCCAGCTCACCTGAGGAAGGGGCCACCGGGGAGCTGTTTTTT
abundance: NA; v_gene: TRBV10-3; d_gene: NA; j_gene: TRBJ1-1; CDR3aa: CAITLTGNTEAFF; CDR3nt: TGTGCCATCACCCTGACAGGGAACACTGAAGCTTTCTTT
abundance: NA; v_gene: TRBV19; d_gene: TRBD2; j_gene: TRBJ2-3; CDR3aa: CASSMRGASTDTQYF; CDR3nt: TGTGCCAGTAGTATGCGGGGGGCTAGCACAGATACGCAGTATTTT
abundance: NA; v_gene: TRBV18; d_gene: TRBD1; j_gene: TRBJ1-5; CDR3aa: CASSFGTANQPQHF; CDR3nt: TGTGCCAGCTCATTCGGGACAGCTAATCAGCCCCAGCATTTT
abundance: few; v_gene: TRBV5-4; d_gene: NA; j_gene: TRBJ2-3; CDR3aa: CASSLKSGGDTDTQYF; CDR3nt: TGTGCCAGCAGCTTGAAATCTGGCGGGGACACAGATACGCAGTATTTT
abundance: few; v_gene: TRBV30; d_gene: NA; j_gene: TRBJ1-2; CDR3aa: CAWSSQGRYGYTF; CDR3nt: TGTGCCTGGAGTTCTCAGGGGAGGTATGGCTACACCTTC
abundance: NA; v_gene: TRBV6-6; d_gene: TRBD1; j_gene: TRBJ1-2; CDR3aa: CASTQTGTGNYYGYTF; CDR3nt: TGTGCCAGCACCCAGACTGGGACAGGAAATTACTATGGCTACACCTTC